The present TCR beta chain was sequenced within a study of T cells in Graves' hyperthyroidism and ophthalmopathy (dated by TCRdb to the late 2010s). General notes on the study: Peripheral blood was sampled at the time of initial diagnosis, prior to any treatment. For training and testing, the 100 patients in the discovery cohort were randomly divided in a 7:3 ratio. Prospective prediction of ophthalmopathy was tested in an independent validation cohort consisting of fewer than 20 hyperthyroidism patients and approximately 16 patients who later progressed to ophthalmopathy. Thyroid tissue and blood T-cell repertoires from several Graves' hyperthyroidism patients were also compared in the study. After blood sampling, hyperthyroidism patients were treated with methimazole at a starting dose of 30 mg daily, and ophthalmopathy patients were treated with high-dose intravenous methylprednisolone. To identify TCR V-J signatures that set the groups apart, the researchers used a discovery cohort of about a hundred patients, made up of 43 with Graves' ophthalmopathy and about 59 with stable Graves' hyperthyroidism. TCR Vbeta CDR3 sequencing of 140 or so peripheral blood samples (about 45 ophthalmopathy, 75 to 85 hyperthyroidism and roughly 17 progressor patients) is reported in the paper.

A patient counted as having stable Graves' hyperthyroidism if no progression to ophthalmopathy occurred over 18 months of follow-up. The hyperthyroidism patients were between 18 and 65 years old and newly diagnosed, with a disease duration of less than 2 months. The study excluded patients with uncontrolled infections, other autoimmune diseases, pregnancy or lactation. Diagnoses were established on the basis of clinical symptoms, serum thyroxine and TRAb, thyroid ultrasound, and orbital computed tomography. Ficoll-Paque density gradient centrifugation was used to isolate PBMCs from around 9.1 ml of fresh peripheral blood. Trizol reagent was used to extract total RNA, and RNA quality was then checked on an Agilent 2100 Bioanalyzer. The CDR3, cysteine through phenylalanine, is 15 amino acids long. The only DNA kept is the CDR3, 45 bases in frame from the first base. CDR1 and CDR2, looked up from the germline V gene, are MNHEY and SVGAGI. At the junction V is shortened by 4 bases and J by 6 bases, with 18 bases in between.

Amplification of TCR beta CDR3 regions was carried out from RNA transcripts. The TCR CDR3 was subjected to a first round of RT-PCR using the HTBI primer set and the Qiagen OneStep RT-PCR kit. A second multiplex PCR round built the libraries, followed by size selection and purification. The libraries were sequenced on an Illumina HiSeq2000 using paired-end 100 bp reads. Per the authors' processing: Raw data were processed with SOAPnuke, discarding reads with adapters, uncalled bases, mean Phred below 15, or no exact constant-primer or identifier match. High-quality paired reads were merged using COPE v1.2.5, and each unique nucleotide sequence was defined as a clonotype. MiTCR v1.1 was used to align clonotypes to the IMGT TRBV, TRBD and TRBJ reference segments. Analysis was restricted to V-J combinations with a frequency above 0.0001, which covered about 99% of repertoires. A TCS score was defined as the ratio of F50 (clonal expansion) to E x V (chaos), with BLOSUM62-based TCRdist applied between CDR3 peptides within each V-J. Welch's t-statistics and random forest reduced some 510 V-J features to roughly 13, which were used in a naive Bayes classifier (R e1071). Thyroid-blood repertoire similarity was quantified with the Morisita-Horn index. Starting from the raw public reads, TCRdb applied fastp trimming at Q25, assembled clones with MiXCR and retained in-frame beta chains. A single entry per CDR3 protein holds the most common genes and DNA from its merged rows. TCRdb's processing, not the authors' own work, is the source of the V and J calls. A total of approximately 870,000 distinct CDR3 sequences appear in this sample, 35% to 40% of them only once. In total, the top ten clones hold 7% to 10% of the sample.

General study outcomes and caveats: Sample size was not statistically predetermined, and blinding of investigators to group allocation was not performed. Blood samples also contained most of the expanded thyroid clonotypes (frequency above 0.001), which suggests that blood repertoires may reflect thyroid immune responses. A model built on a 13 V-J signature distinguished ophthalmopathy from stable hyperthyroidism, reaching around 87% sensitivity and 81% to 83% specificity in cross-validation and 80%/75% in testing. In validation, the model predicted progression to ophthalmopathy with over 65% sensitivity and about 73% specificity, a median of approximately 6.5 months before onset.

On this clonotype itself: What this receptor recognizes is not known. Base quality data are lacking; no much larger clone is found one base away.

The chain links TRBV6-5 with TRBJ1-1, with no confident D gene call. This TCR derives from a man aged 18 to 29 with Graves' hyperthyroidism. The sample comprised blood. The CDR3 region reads CASSCSMRAAAEAFF. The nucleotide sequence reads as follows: TGTGCCAGCAGTTGCTCGATGAGGGCTGCGGCTGAAGCTTTCTTT.